Listed below are T cell receptor beta chains from one sample, sequenced in a study of blood T cell repertoires in COVID-19. TCRdb's table, derived via immunoSEQ multiplex PCR, lists solely in-frame clones and lacks some. Here the sample spans 47,000 or so clones, around four fifths being singletons. The sample taken for sequencing was peripheral blood. The receptors originated from a woman aged 60 to 75 with acute or convalescent COVID-19. The CDR3 runs from the conserved cysteine through the conserved F or W. Fields, in order: J gene, V gene, D gene, CDR3 length, clone size, CDR3 DNA, CDR3 protein. The D gene is left open where the match is weak. Some rows mark clone size as missing; the rest say once, few, many or name a class of expanded clone.

>TRBJ2-3|TRBV30|TRBD2|16|.
TGTGCCTGGTCAACACTAGCGGGAGGGTACACAGATACGCAGTATTTT
CAWSTLAGGYTDTQYF
>TRBJ2-7|TRBV7-2|.|15|.
TGTGCCAGCAGCTTTGTGAGACTAGGAAACCACGAGCAGTACTTC
CASSFVRLGNHEQYF
>TRBJ2-1|TRBV9|TRBD2|18|.
TGTGCCAGCAGCGCTCTGTCGACTAGCGGGATCGCCTACAATGAGCAGTTCTTC
CASSALSTSGIAYNEQFF
>TRBJ1-5|TRBV28|TRBD1|16|.
TGTGCCAGCAGTGCCCTAGACAGGGCTAGCAATCAGCCCCAGCATTTT
CASSALDRASNQPQHF
>TRBJ2-2|TRBV19|.|15|.
TGTGCCAGTAGTAGCCGGGAGGGGGCAACCGGGGAGCTGTTTTTT
CASSSREGATGELFF
>TRBJ1-6|TRBV6-5|TRBD1|15|.
TGTGCCAGCAGTTCCGCGGGACAGGGAGATTCACCCCTCCACTTT
CASSSAGQGDSPLHF
>TRBJ2-1|TRBV19|.|15|.
TGTGCCAGTAGTATTGTGGGGCTCAGTTACAATGAGCAGTTCTTC
CASSIVGLSYNEQFF
>TRBJ2-7|TRBV2|.|12|.
TGTGCCAGCAGTGAACGCAGGGACGAGCAGTACTTC
CASSERRDEQYF
>TRBJ2-7|TRBV7-3|.|15|.
TGTGCCAGCAGCTTGGGGGCAGGGATTTCCTACGAGCAGTACTTC
CASSLGAGISYEQYF
>TRBJ1-4|TRBV15|.|16|.
TGTGCCACCAGCAGAGATCCCAGGTCAACTAATGAAAAACTGTTTTTT
CATSRDPRSTNEKLFF
>TRBJ1-1|TRBV7-9|.|13|.
TGTGCCAGCAGCCGACAGGTAGGGACTGAAGCTTTCTTT
CASSRQVGTEAFF
>TRBJ1-5|TRBV7-9|.|13|.
TGTGCCAGCAGTGACTATAGCAATCAGCCCCAGCATTTT
CASSDYSNQPQHF
>TRBJ2-5|TRBV9|.|15|.
TGTGCCAGCAGCGGGGGGGTGATCACCCAAGAGACCCAGTACTTC
CASSGGVITQETQYF
>TRBJ1-2|TRBV28|TRBD1|14|.
TGTGCCAGCAGTCTCCCACAGGGGAACTATGGCTACACCTTC
CASSLPQGNYGYTF
>TRBJ2-1|TRBV27|TRBD1|16|.
TGTGCCAGCAGTGTCGACAGGGGGTTTATCTACAATGAGCAGTTCTTC
CASSVDRGFIYNEQFF
>TRBJ2-7|TRBV5-4|.|13|.
TGTGCCAGCAGCGGAGGCGTACTCTACGAGCAGTACTTC
CASSGGVLYEQYF
>TRBJ2-7|TRBV9|TRBD1|15|.
TGTGCCAGCAGCGCAGGGACAGGGAGGGGGTACGAGCAGTACTTC
CASSAGTGRGYEQYF
>TRBJ2-2|TRBV5-1|TRBD2|19|few
TGCGCCAGCAGCCCCCAGGGGCTAGCGGGAGTAAGTGGCACCGGGGAGCTGTTTTTT
CASSPQGLAGVSGTGELFF